A single sample gave rise to the 20 T cell receptor beta chains below, sequenced in a study of T cells after yellow fever vaccination. TCRdb fed the 5' RACE reads into MiXCR, producing one record per CDR3 protein. The sample yields some 400,000 distinct CDR3 sequences, about 6% seen once. The sample was PBMCs, taken 5 days after the yellow fever booster vaccination. Receptors were obtained from a man aged 25-45 years who received the YFV17D yellow fever vaccine.

This clonotype was seen more than once but under ten times. The J gene is TRBJ1-1, the V gene TRBV2; the match to TRBD1 covers 7 bases. Germline loops: CDR1 SNHLY, CDR2 FYNNEI. Trimming at V came to 4 bases and at J to 6 bases, leaving 14 bases not matched to a gene. The CDR3 is made up of 16 amino acids. In DNA form, the CDR3 reads TGTGCCAGCAGTGCAAGTGTGGGACAGACAATTCCTGAAGCTTTCTTT. Translated, it gives CASSASVGQTIPEAFF.

V gene TRBV12-3 or TRBV12-4 combines with J gene TRBJ2-7; 9 bases match TRBD1. The junction had 19 bases not matched to a gene; V was cut back by 11 bases and J by 2 bases. This CDR3 comprises 17 residues. CDR3 DNA sequence: TGTGCCTGCTGCCTCAATGCCGGGACAGGGCTGACCTACGAGCAGTACTTC. Protein sequence: CACCLNAGTGLTYEQYF.

This clonotype occurred a few times. V usage is TRBV6-1 and J usage is TRBJ2-7; 7 bases fit TRBD1. V lost 6 bases and J lost 2; bases outside the gene matches: 4. The germline V gene has CDR1 MNHNS and CDR2 SASEGT. CDR3 length: 13 residues. CDR3 residues: CASRKRGPYEQYF. The CDR3 region has the DNA TGTGCCAGCAGAAAAAGGGGGCCCTACGAGCAGTACTTC.

This clonotype has a count of ten or more. The chain carries TRBV5-1 and TRBJ2-2; 9 bases fit TRBD2. The CDR3 runs 15 residues. Germline V gene lookup returns CDR1 SGHRS and CDR2 YFSETQ. V dropped 5 bases and J dropped 5; count of bases not matched to a gene: 7. CDR3: CASSKPGLATGELFF. The CDR3 DNA reads TGCGCCAGCAGTAAGCCGGGACTAGCTACCGGGGAGCTGTTTTTT.

This clonotype has more than one count but fewer than ten. The chain joins TRBV18 to TRBJ1-3; D might be TRBD1 (5 bases). V lost 3 bases to trimming and J lost 11 bases, with 23 bases between them. The V gene's germline CDR1 is KGHSH and CDR2 LQKENI. The CDR3 is 16 amino acids. CDR3: CASSPGTVRGREAIYF. The CDR3 DNA follows: TGTGCCAGCTCACCCGGGACGGTCCGTGGGCGTGAGGCCATATATTTT.

The chain links TRBV10-3 to TRBJ2-3; a weak D match, TRBD2 (5 bases). CDR1 ENHRY and CDR2 SYGVKD come from the germline V gene. The CDR3 contains 13 residues. Trimming took off 7 bases at V and 0 bases at J, with 8 bases between the two ends. The CDR3 here is CAINPSSTDTQYF. The CDR3 nucleotides read TGTGCCATCAACCCTAGCAGCACAGATACGCAGTATTTT.

This clonotype was observed many times. The chain has TRBV6-1 and TRBJ2-3, with D perhaps matching TRBD2 (6 bases). CDR3 length equals 18 residues. V dropped 5 bases and J dropped 4 bases, with 25 bases sitting between them. Germline V CDR1 and CDR2: MNHNS, SASEGT. The CDR3 coding sequence is TGTGCCAGCAGTACGACGTGGGTAGCGGCAGAGGGCCCAGATACGCAGTATTTT. Protein product: CASSTTWVAAEGPDTQYF.

This clonotype was picked up many times. J is TRBJ2-1 and V is TRBV20-1; 8 bases match TRBD2. Per germline, CDR1 DFQATT and CDR2 SNEGSKA (reference sequence). The V and J ends lost 1 base and 6 bases, in that order; junction bases with no gene match: 17. The CDR3 consists of 18 residues. CDR3 amino acids: CSARALRSQALAGNEQFF. In DNA, the CDR3 is TGCAGTGCTAGAGCCCTGCGGTCTCAGGCGCTAGCGGGCAATGAGCAGTTCTTC.

The CDR3 protein is CASSKFLASGSTEQYF. CDR3 bases: TGTGCCAGCAGCAAGTTTCTTGCTAGCGGGAGTACCGAGCAGTACTTC. This chain connects TRBV21-1 to TRBJ2-7; no check of the table's D call, TRBD2, against the DNA was made. TRBV21-1 is reported as a pseudogene. The CDR3 runs 16 residues.

This clonotype was counted between two and nine times. The chain links TRBV5-1 to TRBJ2-1, with D perhaps TRBD2 (6 bases). Trimming took off 2 bases at V and 4 bases at J, with 13 bases between the two ends. Germline V gene sequence: CDR1 SGHRS, CDR2 YFSETQ. The CDR3 spans 15 residues. The CDR3 protein is CASSLSSGLYNEQFF. CDR3 sequence (DNA): TGCGCCAGCAGCTTATCCAGCGGACTATACAATGAGCAGTTCTTC.

This clonotype was recorded many times. The chain combines TRBV20-1 with TRBJ2-1; a weak D match, TRBD1 (5 bases). Looked up from germline, CDR1 is DFQATT and CDR2 is SNEGSKA (reference sequence). The CDR3 runs to 13 residues. V gave up 0 bases and J gave up 7 bases, with 10 bases separating them. This chain's CDR3 is CSARDGRANEQFF. CDR3 nucleotide sequence: TGCAGTGCTAGAGATGGCAGGGCTAATGAGCAGTTCTTC.

The table lists this clonotype with many counts. The V gene is TRBV18, the J gene TRBJ2-3; no definite D call. Germline-derived CDR1 and CDR2 are KGHSH and LQKENI. This CDR3 is built from 13 residues. V was trimmed by 6 bases and J by 6 bases, leaving 13 bases between them. CDR3 DNA: TGTGCCAGCTCTCCCAGTCAAAAGGATACGCAGTATTTT. Protein sequence: CASSPSQKDTQYF.

This clonotype came up a few times. This chain uses TRBV4-3 with TRBJ2-7, with D perhaps TRBD1 (6 bases). CDR3 length equals 14 residues. With 4 bases removed from V and 2 bases from J, the gap between germline ends came to 12 bases. Germline lookup yields CDR1 LGHNA and CDR2 YSLEER. CDR3: CASSPRGDPYEQYF. The CDR3 DNA reads as TGCGCCAGCAGCCCCAGGGGCGACCCCTACGAGCAGTACTTC.

The rearrangement joins TRBV5-1 to TRBJ1-1, with unresolved D. CDR3 length: 15 residues. Germline V gives CDR1 SGHRS, CDR2 YFSETQ. Trimming cost V 4 bases and J 3 bases, with 16 bases left between them. The CDR3 loop reads CASSLRSPRDTEAFF. As DNA, the CDR3 is TGCGCCAGCAGCCTAAGGTCCCCGCGGGACACTGAAGCTTTCTTT.

This clonotype was seen at least ten times. The chain couples TRBV27 to TRBJ1-5; 7 bases match TRBD1. V lost 3 bases, J lost 0 bases, and 2 bases stayed unmatched. In germline, CDR1 is MNHEY, CDR2 SMNVEV (reference sequence). CDR3 length equals 15 residues. In DNA form, the CDR3 reads TGTGCCAGCAGTTTCCGACAGGGTAGCAATCAGCCCCAGCATTTT. This translates into CASSFRQGSNQPQHF.

This clonotype has at least ten counts. The V and J genes are TRBV12-3 or TRBV12-4 and TRBJ2-5; D is undetermined. With 4 bases removed from V and 5 bases from J, the gap between germline ends came to 11 bases. The CDR3 runs to 13 residues. Here the CDR3 DNA reads TGTGCCAGCAGTTCAACGATCCGGGAGACCCAGTACTTC. Its translation: CASSSTIRETQYF.

This clonotype was observed a handful of times. The chain uses TRBV12-3 or TRBV12-4 and TRBJ2-2; maybe TRBD2 (5 bases). Trimming left V 4 bases short and J 3 bases short, with 9 bases between. The CDR3 loop spans 14 amino acids. As DNA, the CDR3 is TGTGCCAGCAGTTCAGCGGCCTACACCGGGGAGCTGTTTTTT. Its translation is CASSSAAYTGELFF.

This clonotype was picked up a small number of times. The gene calls are TRBV25-1 and TRBJ2-3; D gene unclear. The CDR3 is made up of 14 amino acids. V gave up 1 base and J gave up 2 bases, with 7 bases separating them. Germline CDR1 and CDR2: MGHDK and SYGVNS. Here the CDR3 reads CASSEFRITDTQYF. CDR3 sequence (DNA): TGTGCCAGCAGTGAATTTAGGATCACAGATACGCAGTATTTT.

This chain links TRBV3-1 with TRBJ1-2; tentative D call: TRBD1 (6 bases). Germline loops: CDR1 LGHDT, CDR2 YNNKEL (reference sequence). The CDR3 totals 16 residues. Deletions cut 4 bases from V and 8 bases from J, with 23 bases between. The CDR3 is CASSPRTRGATRGYTF. CDR3 bases: TGTGCCAGCAGCCCCCGGACGAGGGGGGCGACAAGAGGCTACACCTTC.

This clonotype was detected only a few times. The genes are TRBV28 and TRBJ2-2; D is unclear. Germline V gives CDR1 MDHEN, CDR2 SYDVKM. Between the trimmed V and J ends, which lost 7 bases and 4 bases, there was a span of 10 bases. The CDR3 has 13 amino acids. CDR3 sequence (DNA): TGTGCCAGCATTCCGACGCCCACCGGGGAGCTGTTTTTT. Its protein product is CASIPTPTGELFF.